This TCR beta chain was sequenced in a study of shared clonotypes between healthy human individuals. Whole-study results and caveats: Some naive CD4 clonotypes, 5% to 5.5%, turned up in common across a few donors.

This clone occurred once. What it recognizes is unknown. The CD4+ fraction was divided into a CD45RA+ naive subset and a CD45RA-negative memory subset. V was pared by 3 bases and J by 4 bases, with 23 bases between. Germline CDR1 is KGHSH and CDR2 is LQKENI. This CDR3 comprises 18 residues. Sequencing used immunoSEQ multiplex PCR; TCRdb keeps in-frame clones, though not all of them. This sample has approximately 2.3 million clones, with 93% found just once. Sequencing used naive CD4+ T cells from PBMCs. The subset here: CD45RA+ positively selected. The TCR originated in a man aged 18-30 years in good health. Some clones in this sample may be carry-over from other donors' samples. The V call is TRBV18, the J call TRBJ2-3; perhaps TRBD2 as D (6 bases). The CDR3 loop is CASSPRTGRLEFADTQYF. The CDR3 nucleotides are TGTGCCAGCTCACCGCGAACCGGGAGACTAGAGTTCGCAGATACGCAGTATTTT.